Following are 2 T cell receptor beta chains from one sample sequenced in a study of blood T cells in healthy people across ages. Combining a sample-barcoded 5' primer with a J-beta primer mix, a second PCR ran for roughly 7 to 12 cycles. TCRdb reanalysed the 5' RACE reads using MiXCR and keeps one entry per CDR3 protein. The repertoire holds roughly 680,000 distinct CDR3 sequences, approximately 50% seen once, with around 32% in the top ten. The sample consisted of blood. These receptors came from a woman between 55 and 75 years old in good health.

This clonotype was seen more than once but under ten times. DNA of the CDR3: TGTGCCAGCAGTTCCCAGGACCAACCCTACGAGCAGTACTTC. Translated: CASSSQDQPYEQYF. The V and J genes are TRBV12-3 or TRBV12-4 and TRBJ2-7; no clear D gene. The CDR3 contains 14 residues. With 4 bases removed from V and 2 bases from J, the gap between germline ends came to 12 bases.

The CDR3 here is CASSTGTFRGGYTF. In nucleotides, the CDR3 is TGTGCCAGCAGTACAGGGACATTCCGGGGTGGCTACACCTTC. The chain joins TRBV27 to TRBJ1-2, with TRBD1 as a possible D gene (6 bases). The germline gives CDR1 MNHEY, CDR2 SMNVEV (reference sequence). There are 14 residues in the CDR3. The ends were cut back, 5 bases at V and 7 bases at J, with 17 bases in the middle.